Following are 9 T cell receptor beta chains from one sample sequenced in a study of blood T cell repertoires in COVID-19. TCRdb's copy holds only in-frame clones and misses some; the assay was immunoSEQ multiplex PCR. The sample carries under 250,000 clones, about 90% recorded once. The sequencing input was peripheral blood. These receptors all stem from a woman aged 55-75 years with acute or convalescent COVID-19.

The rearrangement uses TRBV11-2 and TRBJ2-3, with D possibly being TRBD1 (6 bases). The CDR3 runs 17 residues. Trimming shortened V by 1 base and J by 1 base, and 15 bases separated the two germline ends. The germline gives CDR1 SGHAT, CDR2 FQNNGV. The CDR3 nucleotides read TGTGCCAGCAGCTTAGTTAGCGTAAGGACAGGCACAGATACGCAGTATTTT. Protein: CASSLVSVRTGTDTQYF.

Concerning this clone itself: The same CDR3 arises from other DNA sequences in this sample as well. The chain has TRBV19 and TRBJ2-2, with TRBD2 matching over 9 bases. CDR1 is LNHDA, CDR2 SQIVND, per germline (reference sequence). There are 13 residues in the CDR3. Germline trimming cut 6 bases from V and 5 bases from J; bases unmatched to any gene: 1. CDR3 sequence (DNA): TGTGCCAGTAGGCTAGCGGGGACCGGGGAGCTGTTTTTT. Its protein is CASRLAGTGELFF. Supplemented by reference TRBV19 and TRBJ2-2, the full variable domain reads DGGITQSPKYLFRKEGQNVTLSCEQNLNHDAMYWYRQDPGQGLRLIYYSQIVNDFQKGDIAEGYSVSREKKESFPLTVTSAQKNPTAFYLCASRLAGTGELFFGEGSRLTVL.

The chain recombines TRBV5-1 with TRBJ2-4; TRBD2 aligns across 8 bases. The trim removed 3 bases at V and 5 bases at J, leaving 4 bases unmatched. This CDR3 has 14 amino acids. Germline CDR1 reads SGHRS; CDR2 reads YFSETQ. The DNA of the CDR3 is TGCGCCAGCAGCTCCAGCGGGGGACAAAACATTCAGTACTTC. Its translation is CASSSSGGQNIQYF.

CDR3 nucleotides: TGTGCCAGCAGCTTAGTGGCTAGCGGGGGGATCGGGGAGCTGTTTTTT. It is translated as CASSLVASGGIGELFF. The J gene is TRBJ2-2, the V gene TRBV7-6, with 11 bases aligning to TRBD2. V lost 1 base to trimming and J lost 7 bases; unmatched junction nucleotides: 5. CDR3 size: 16 residues. Germline V gene sequence: CDR1 SGHVS, CDR2 FNYEAQ.

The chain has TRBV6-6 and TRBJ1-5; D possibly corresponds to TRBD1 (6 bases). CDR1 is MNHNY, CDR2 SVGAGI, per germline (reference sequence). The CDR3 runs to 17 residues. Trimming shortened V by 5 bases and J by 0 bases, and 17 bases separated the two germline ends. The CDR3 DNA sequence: TGTGCCAGCAGTCCCACAGGGAGGGCTTATAGCAATCAGCCCCAGCATTTT. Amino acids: CASSPTGRAYSNQPQHF.

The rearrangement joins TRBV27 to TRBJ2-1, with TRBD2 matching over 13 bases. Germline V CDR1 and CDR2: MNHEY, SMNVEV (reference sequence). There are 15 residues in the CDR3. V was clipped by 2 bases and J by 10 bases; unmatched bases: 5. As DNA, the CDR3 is TGTGCCAGCAGTTTAGCGGGACTAGCGGGGCCAGAGCAGTTCTTC. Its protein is CASSLAGLAGPEQFF.

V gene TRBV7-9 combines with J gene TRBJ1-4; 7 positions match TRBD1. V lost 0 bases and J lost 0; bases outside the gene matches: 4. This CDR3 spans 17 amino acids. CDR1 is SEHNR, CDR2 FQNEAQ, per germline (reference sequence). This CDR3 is CASSLAGGFATNEKLFF. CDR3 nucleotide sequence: TGTGCCAGCAGCTTAGCAGGGGGCTTTGCAACTAATGAAAAACTGTTTTTT.

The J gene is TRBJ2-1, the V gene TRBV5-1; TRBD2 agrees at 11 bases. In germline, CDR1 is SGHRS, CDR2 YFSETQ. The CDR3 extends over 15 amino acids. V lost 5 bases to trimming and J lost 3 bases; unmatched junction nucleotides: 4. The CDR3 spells CASRVLAGVYNEQFF. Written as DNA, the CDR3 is TGCGCCAGCAGGGTACTAGCGGGAGTCTACAATGAGCAGTTCTTC.

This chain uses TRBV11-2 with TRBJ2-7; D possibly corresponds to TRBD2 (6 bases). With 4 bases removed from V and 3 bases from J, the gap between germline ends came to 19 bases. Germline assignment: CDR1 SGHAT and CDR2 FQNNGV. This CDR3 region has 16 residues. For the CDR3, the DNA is TGTGCCAGCAGCTCGAGACTAGGTTTAGGGTTCTACGAGCAGTACTTC. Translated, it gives CASSSRLGLGFYEQYF.